Sequencing of this TCR beta chain was carried out in a study of T cells in localized non-small cell lung cancer. Study-wide results and limits: Tumor showed lower T cell clonality than uninvolved adjacent lung, where it was highest. The appearance of a median approximately 61 of the top 100 tumor clones was seen in adjacent lung.

A note on this clone: Its antigen is unidentified.

The assay was immunoSEQ multiplex PCR, and TCRdb's table has in-frame clones only and misses some. This sample has around 91,000 clones, with over 80% found just once. The CDR3 loop spans 19 amino acids. Looked up from germline, CDR1 is LGHNA and CDR2 is YSLEER. V lost 0 bases to trimming and J lost 0 bases; unmatched junction nucleotides: 11. The receptor was isolated from a man between 40 and 70 years old with stage I squamous cell lung carcinoma. The chain links TRBV4-3 to TRBJ2-1, with TRBD2 matching 7 bases. This specimen was peripheral blood, taken before any cancer treatment. In DNA form, the CDR3 reads TGCGCCAGCAGCCAAGAATACGGGGGGATCTTTAGCTCCTACAATGAGCAGTTCTTC. It specifies CASSQEYGGIFSSYNEQFF.